This TCR beta chain comes out of a study of blood T cell repertoires in COVID-19. This clone was recorded a few times. Sequenced by immunoSEQ multiplex PCR; TCRdb stores in-frame clones only, minus some. The sample holds about 150,000 clones, 76% seen once. The CDR3 extends over 15 amino acids. Germline-derived CDR1 and CDR2 are SGHKS and YYEKEE (reference sequence). V trimming: 4 bases; J trimming: 2 bases; junction bases outside the gene matches: 6. What was sequenced was peripheral blood. The clonotype was recovered from a woman of 80 years or more with acute or convalescent COVID-19. J is TRBJ1-2 and V is TRBV5-5; 9 bases are shared with TRBD1. This chain's CDR3 is CASSTGQGRNYGYTF. CDR3 nucleotide sequence: TGTGCCAGCAGCACCGGACAGGGGAGGAACTATGGCTACACCTTC.